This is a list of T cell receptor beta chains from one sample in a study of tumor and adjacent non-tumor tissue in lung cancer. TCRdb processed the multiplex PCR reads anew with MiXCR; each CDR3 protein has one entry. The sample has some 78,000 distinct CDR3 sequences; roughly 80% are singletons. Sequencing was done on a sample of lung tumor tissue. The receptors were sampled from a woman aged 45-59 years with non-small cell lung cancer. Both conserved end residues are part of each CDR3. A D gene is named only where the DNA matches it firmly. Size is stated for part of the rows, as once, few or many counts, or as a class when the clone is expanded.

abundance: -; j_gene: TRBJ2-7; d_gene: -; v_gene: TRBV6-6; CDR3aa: CASSSYGNHSSYEQYF; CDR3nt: TGTGCCAGCAGCTCGTACGGGAACCATAGCTCCTACGAGCAGTACTTC
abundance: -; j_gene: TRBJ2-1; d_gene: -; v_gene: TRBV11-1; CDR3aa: CASSLGWERYNKQFF; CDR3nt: TGTGCCAGCAGCTTAGGTTGGGAGAGATACAATAAGCAGTTCTTC
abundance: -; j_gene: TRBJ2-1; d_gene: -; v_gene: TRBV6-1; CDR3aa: CASSHGRGSSYDEQFF; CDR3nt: TGTGCCAGCAGTCATGGGCGGGGAAGCTCCTACGATGAGCAGTTCTTC
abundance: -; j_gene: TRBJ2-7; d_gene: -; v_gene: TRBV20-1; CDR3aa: CSAARSGSYKQYF; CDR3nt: TGCAGTGCTGCAAGGTCAGGGAGCTACAAACAGTACTTC
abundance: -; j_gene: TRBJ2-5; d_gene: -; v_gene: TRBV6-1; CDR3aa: CASSRSRTEYF; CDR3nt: TGTGCCAGCAGCAGAAGTCGGACCGAGTATTTC
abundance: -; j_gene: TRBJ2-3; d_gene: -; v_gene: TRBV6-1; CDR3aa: CVSSGISGRDTQYF; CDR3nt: TGTGTCAGCAGTGGGATTAGCGGCAGAGATACGCAGTATTTT
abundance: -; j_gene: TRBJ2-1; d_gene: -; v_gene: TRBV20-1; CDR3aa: CSVKRQLITYIEQFF; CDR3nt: TGCAGTGTAAAAAGACAGTTGATCACCTACATTGAGCAGTTCTTC
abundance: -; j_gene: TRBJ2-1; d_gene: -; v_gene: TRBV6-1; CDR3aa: CASTETLIGYNEQFF; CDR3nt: TGTGCCAGCACGGAGACACTCATTGGCTACAATGAGCAGTTCTTC
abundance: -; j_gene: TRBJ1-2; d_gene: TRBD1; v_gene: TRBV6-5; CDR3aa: CASSLFGQGYTF; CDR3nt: TGTGCCAGCAGTTTGTTTGGACAGGGATACACCTTC
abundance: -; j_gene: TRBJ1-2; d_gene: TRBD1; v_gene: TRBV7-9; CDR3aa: CASSEGQGDGYSF; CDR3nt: TGTGCCAGCAGCGAGGGACAGGGAGATGGCTATTCCTTC
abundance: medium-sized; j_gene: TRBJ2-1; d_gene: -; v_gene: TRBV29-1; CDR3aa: CSVRSSSYNEQFF; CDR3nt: TGCAGCGTTAGGAGCAGCTCCTACAATGAGCAGTTCTTC
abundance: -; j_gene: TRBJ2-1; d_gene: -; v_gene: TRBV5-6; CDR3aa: CASSLEAGLTSTQRYEQFF; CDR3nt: TGTGCCAGCAGCTTAGAGGCAGGCCTCACCTCCACACAGCGTTATGAGCAGTTCTTC
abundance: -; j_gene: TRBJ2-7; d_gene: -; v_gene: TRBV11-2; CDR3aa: CASSSLARVGEQYF; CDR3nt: TGTGCCAGTAGCTCATTAGCGAGAGTAGGAGAGCAGTACTTC
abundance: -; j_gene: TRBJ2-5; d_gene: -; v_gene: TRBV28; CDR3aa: CAICHQRYQETQYF; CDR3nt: TGTGCCATCTGTCACCAAAGATACCAAGAGACCCAGTACTTC
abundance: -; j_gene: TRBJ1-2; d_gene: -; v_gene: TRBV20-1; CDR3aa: CSVRTEGTGGYTF; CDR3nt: TGCAGTGTTAGGACAGAAGGGACGGGTGGCTACACCTTC
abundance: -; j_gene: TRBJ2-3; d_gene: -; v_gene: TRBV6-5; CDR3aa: CASRYGGVAPQDTQYF; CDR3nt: TGTGCCAGCAGATACGGGGGAGTCGCACCTCAGGATACGCAGTATTTT
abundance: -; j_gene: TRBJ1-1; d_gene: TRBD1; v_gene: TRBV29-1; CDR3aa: CSVGRGLLDTEAFF; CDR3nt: TGCAGTGTTGGCAGGGGGCTTCTCGACACTGAAGCTTTCTTT
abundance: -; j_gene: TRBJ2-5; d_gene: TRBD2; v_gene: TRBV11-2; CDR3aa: CISSFVGGPETQYF; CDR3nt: TGTATCAGCAGCTTCGTGGGAGGGCCGGAGACCCAGTACTTT
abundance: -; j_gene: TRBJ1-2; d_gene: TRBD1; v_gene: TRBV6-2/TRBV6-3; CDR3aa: CASSTGTGASGYAF; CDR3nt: TGTGCCAGCAGTACCGGGACAGGGGCGAGCGGCTACGCCTTC
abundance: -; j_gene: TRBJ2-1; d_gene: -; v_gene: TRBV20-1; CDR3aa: CSAPQGSVNYNEQFF; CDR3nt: TGCAGTGCCCCCCAGGGTAGCGTGAATTACAATGAGCAGTTCTTC
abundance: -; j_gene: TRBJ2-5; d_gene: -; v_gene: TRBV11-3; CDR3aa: CATSSYRTGDRTQYF; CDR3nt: TGTGCCACCAGCTCGTACAGGACTGGCGATAGGACCCAGTACTTC
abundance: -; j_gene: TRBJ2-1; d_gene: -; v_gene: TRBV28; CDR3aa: CATSSGASYNEQFF; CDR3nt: TGTGCCACCTCCTCCGGGGCATCTTACAATGAGCAGTTCTTC
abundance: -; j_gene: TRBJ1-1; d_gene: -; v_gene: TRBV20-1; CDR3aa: CIANGRGENPEALF; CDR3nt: TGCATTGCTAACGGGCGCGGGGAGAACCCTGAAGCTCTCTTT
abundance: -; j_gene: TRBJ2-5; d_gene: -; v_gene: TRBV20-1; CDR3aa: CSARRPIQETQYF; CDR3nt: TGCAGTGCTAGACGGCCTATACAAGAGACCCAGTACTTC
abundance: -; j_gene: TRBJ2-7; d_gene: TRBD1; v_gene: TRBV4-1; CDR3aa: CASSQASGRGRFYEQYF; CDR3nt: TGCGCCAGCAGCCAAGCCTCTGGCAGGGGGCGATTCTACGAGCAGTACTTC
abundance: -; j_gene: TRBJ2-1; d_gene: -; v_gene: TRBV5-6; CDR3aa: CASSFYGTVRPEYSEQFF; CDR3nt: TGTGCCAGCAGCTTCTATGGGACTGTCCGGCCCGAGTACAGCGAGCAGTTCTTC
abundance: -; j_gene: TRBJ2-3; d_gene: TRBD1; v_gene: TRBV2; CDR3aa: CASRAWDRGSDTQYF; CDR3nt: TGTGCCAGCAGGGCCTGGGACAGGGGGTCGGATACGCAGTATTTT
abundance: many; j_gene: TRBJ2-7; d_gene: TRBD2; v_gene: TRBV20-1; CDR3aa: CSARDRTSGLEQYF; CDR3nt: TGCAGTGCTAGAGACCGGACTAGCGGGCTAGAGCAGTACTTC
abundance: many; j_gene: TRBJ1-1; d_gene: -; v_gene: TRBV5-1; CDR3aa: CASRRGTDDGAFF; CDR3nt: TGCGCCAGCAGAAGAGGAACGGACGATGGGGCTTTCTTT
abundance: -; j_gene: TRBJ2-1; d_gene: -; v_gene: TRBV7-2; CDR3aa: CVSSLDSSSYNEQFF; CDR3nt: TGTGTCAGTAGCCTAGACTCGAGCTCCTACAATGAGCAGTTCTTC
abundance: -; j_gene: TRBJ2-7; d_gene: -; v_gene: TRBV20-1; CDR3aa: CSAPSPGMGAYELYF; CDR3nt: TGCAGTGCTCCGAGCCCGGGGATGGGAGCCTACGAGCTGTACTTC
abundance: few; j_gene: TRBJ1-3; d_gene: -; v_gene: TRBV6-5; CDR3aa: CASSFTGSKGRTIYF; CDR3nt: TGTGCCAGTAGTTTTACCGGGTCAAAAGGCCGCACCATATATTTT
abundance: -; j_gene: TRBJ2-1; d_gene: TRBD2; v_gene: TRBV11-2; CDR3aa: CASRFIAGGDNEQFF; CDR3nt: TGTGCAAGCAGATTTATAGCGGGAGGTGACAATGAGCAGTTCTTC
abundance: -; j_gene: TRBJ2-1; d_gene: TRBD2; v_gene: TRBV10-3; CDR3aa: CTTSSLAGESGDEQFF; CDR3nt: TGTACCACTTCAAGTCTAGCGGGAGAAAGTGGAGATGAGCAGTTCTTC
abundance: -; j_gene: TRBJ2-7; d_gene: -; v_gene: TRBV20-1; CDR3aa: CSARGLVGLYEQYF; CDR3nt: TGCAGTGCTAGGGGGTTGGTAGGGCTCTACGAGCAGTACTTC
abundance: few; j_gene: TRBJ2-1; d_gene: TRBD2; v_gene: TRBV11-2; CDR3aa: CASNSARLAAYNEQFF; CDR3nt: TGTGCCAGCAACTCCGCCCGACTAGCGGCCTACAATGAGCAGTTCTTC
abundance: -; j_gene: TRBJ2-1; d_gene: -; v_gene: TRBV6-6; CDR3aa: CASSYSAQMIRDTGYNEQFF; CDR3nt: TGTGCCAGCAGTTACTCAGCTCAAATGATCCGGGACACAGGGTACAATGAGCAGTTCTTC
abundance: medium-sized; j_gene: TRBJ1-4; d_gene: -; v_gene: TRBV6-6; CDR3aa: CASSSPRGVNEKLFF; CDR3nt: TGTGCCAGCAGTTCCCCCCGAGGGGTTAATGAAAAACTGTTTTTT
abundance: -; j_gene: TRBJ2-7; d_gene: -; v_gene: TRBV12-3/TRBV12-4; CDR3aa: CASSRQLAEQYF; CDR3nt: TGTGCAAGCAGTCGACAGCTTGCGGAGCAGTACTTC
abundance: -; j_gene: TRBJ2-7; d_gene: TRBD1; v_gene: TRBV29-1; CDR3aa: CSASIGGEPYEQYF; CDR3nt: TGCAGCGCGTCGATAGGGGGCGAGCCCTACGAGCAGTACTTC
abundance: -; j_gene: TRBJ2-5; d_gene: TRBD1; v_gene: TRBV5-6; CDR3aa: CGSSLGQRETQYF; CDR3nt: TGTGGCAGCAGCTTGGGACAGCGAGAGACCCAGTACTTC
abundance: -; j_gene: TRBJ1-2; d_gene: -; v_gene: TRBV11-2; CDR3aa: CASNLDMGDGYAF; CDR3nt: TGTGCCAGCAACTTAGATATGGGGGATGGTTACGCCTTC
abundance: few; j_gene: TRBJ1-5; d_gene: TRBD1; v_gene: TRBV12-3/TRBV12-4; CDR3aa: CASAQGGQPQHF; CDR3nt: TGTGCCAGCGCTCAGGGGGGTCAGCCCCAGCATTTT
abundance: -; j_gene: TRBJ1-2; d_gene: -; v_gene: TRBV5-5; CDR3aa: CVSSSVSSQNYGYTF; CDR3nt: TGTGTCAGCAGCTCGGTATCCAGTCAGAATTATGGCTACACCTTC
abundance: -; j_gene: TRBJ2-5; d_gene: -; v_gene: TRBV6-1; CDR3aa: CAIHLRGKAQYF; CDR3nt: TGTGCCATTCACCTGAGAGGCAAGGCCCAGTACTTC
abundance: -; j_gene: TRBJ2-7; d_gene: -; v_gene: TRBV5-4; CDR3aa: CASSSQPTTSSYEQYF; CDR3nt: TGTGCCAGCAGTTCCCAGCCGACCACGAGCTCCTACGAGCAGTACTTC
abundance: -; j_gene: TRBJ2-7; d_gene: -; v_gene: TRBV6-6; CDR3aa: CAGSYSTYEQYF; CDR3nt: TGTGCCGGCAGTTACTCGACCTATGAGCAGTACTTC
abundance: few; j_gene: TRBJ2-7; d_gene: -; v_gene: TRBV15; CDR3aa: CATSRPDTSSYEQYF; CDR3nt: TGTGCCACCAGCAGACCGGACACGAGCTCCTACGAGCAGTACTTC
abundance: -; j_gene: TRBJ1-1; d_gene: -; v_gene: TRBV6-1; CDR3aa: CTSSFDRTPFEAFF; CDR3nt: TGTACCAGCAGTTTTGACAGAACTCCATTTGAAGCTTTCTTT
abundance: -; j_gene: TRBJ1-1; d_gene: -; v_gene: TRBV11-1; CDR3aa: CASNLDTGEGTEASF; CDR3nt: TGTGCCAGCAACTTAGATACCGGGGAGGGCACTGAAGCTTCATTT
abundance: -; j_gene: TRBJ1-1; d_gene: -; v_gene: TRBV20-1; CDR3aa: CSARDGGQGSMNTEAFF; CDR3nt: TGCAGTGCTAGAGATGGTGGGCAGGGGAGCATGAACACAGAAGCTTTCTTT
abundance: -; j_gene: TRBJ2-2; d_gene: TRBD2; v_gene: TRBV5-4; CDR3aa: CARSFGASGNGTGELFF; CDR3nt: TGTGCCCGCAGCTTTGGAGCTAGCGGGAACGGGACCGGGGAGCTGTTTTTT
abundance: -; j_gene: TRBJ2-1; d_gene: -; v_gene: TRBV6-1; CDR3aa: CACKSLTGSFVDEEFF; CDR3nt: TGTGCCTGCAAGAGTCTAACAGGGTCCTTTGTGGATGAGGAGTTCTTC
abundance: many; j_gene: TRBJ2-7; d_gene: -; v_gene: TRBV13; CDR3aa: CASSLRTGSYEQYF; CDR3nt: TGTGCCAGCAGCTTACGAACAGGGAGTTACGAGCAGTACTTC
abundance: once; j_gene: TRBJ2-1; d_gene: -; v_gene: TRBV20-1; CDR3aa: CSARDGGTGSFPAEQFF; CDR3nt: TGCAGTGCTAGAGATGGGGGTACCGGGAGTTTTCCGGCTGAGCAGTTCTTC
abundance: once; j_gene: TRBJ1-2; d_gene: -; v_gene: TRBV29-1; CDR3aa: CSVEDQGVYGHTF; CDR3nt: TGCAGCGTTGAAGATCAGGGTGTCTATGGCCACACCTTC
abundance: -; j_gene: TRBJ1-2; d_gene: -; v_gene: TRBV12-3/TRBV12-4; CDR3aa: CASSWSGYNNGYTF; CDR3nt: TGTGCCAGCAGTTGGTCAGGTTATAACAATGGCTACACCTTC